This T cell receptor beta chain was observed in a study of blood T cell repertoires in COVID-19. The protocol was immunoSEQ multiplex PCR, while the TCRdb copy is restricted to in-frame clones and leaves out a portion. The table records about 250,000 clones, 88% of them present only once. Trimming took off 0 bases at V and 5 bases at J, with 10 bases between the two ends. This CDR3 is built from 15 residues. Germline loops: CDR1 SEHNR, CDR2 FQNEAQ (reference sequence). The rearrangement joins TRBV7-9 to TRBJ1-4, with D possibly being TRBD1 (5 bases). Sequencing was done on a sample of peripheral blood. The sequence was obtained from a woman aged 25 to 39 with COVID-19, enrolled during active disease. CDR3 nucleotides: TGTGCCAGCAGCTTAGCTCAGGGTCCAAATGAAAAACTGTTTTTT. Protein sequence: CASSLAQGPNEKLFF.